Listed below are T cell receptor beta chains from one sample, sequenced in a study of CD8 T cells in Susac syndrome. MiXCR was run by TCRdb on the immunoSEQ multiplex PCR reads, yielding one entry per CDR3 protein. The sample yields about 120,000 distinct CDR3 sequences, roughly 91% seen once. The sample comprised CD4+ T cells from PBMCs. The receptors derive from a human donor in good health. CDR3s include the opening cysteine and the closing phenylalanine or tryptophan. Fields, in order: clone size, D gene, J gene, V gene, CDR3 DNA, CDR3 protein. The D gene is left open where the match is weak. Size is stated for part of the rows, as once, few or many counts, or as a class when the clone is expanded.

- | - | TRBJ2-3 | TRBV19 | TGTGCCAGTAGGGCCCGCACAGATACGCAGTATTTT | CASRARTDTQYF
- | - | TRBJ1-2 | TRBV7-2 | TGTGCCAGCAGCTTAGAGACAGTTGGCTACACCTTC | CASSLETVGYTF
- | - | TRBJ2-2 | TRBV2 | TGTGCCAGCAGTCCCCAGCTGAGCGGGGAGCTGTTTTTT | CASSPQLSGELFF
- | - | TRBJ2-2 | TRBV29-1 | TGCAGCGGCCGAACCGGGGGGCTGGGCACCGGGGAGCTGTTTTTT | CSGRTGGLGTGELFF
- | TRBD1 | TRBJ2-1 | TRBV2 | TGTGCCAGCATTCCAGGACAGGGCTCCTACAATGAGCAGTTCTTC | CASIPGQGSYNEQFF
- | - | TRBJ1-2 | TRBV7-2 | TGTGCCAGCAGCCTCTTGGCGGGGACGCAAAACTATGGCTACACCTTC | CASSLLAGTQNYGYTF
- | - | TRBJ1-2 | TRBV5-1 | TGCGCCAGCAGCTTGGGGACGACGGTGGGCTATGGCTACACCTTC | CASSLGTTVGYGYTF
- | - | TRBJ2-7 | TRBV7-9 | TGTGCCAGCAGCCCCCGGCCCCACCTCGGCGAGCAGTACTTC | CASSPRPHLGEQYF
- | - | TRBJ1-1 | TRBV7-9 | TGTGCCAGCAGCTTAGCCGAAAGTAACACTGAAGCTTTCTTT | CASSLAESNTEAFF
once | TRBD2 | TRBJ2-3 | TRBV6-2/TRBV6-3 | TGTGCCAGCAGTTACCCTAGCGGGGGCCGCACTCTCACAGATACGCAGTATTTT | CASSYPSGGRTLTDTQYF
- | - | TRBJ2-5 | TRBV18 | TGTGCCAGCTCACCCTCGGACGGGACCCAAGAGACCCAGTACTTC | CASSPSDGTQETQYF
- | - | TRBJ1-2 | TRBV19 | TGTGCCAGTAGTCTGTCGACAGCGAACTATGGCTACACCTTC | CASSLSTANYGYTF
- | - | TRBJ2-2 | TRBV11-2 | TGTGCCAGCGGCTTGGGTGGGAGTAACACCGGGGAGCTGTTTTTT | CASGLGGSNTGELFF
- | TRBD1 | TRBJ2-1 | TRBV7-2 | TGTGCCAGCAACTCGGACAGGGGCAGGAACAATGAGCAGTTCTTC | CASNSDRGRNNEQFF
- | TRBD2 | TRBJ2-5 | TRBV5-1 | TGCGCCAGCAGCGCGGGGGGGGTAGAGACCCAGTACTTC | CASSAGGVETQYF
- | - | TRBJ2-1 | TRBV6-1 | TGTGCCAGCAGTCAACCCCCGGACCGGGACCCTCTAGAAGCCTACAATGAGCAGTTCTTC | CASSQPPDRDPLEAYNEQFF
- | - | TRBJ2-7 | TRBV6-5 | TGTGCCAGCAGAGGGATCTACGAGCAGTACTTC | CASRGIYEQYF
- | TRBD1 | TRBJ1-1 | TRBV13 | TGTGCCAGCAGCTCTTACAGTAGACAGGGACGGAACACTGAAGCTTTCTTT | CASSSYSRQGRNTEAFF
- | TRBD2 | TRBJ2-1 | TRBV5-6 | TGTGCCAGCAGCTGGGCACGGGGTCCCGGGACTAGCGGTTCCCGGGGGCAGTTCTTC | CASSWARGPGTSGSRGQFF
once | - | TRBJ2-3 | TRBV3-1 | TGTGCCAGCAGCGCGCCGGGACTCACTGCGGCTACGCAGTATTTT | CASSAPGLTAATQYF
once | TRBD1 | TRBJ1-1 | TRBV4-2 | TGTGCCAGCAGCTCGCGGACAGGGGAGCGTCCTGAAGCTTTCTTT | CASSSRTGERPEAFF
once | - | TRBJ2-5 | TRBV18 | TGTGCCAGCTCACCCCGGGCGGACGTTAACCAAGAGACCCAGTACTTC | CASSPRADVNQETQYF
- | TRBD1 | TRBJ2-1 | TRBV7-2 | TGTGCCAGCAGCTTAGATACAGGGGGAGGTGAGCAGTTCTTC | CASSLDTGGGEQFF
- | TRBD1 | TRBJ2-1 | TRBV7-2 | TGTGCCAGCAGATTACAGGGGCATGAGCAGTTCTTC | CASRLQGHEQFF
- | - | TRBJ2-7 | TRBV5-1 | TGCGCCAGCAGATCGGGAGATCAGTACGAGCAGTACTTC | CASRSGDQYEQYF
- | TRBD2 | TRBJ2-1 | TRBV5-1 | TGCGCCAGCAGCTTCCCGACTAGCGGGAGTCAATCCCCCAATGAGCAGTTCTTC | CASSFPTSGSQSPNEQFF
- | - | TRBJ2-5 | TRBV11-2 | TGTGCCAGCAGCTCGCCAGAGACCCAGTACTTC | CASSSPETQYF
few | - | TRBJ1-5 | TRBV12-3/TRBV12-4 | TGTGCCAGCAGTTTGGCGAGTGATCAGCCCCAGCATTTT | CASSLASDQPQHF
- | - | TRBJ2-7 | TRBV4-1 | TGCGCCAGCAGCCAAGAACCAAGGGGATTGGGGGAGCAGTACTTC | CASSQEPRGLGEQYF